The sequence of this T cell receptor (beta chain) was determined in a study of shared clonotypes between healthy human individuals. Across the whole study: Three plates each covered CD4 naive and memory; CD8 naive two, CD8 memory one. Points from the study as a whole: It was the few donors that limited the genetic and exposure-history diversity represented.

With regard to this clone: Its specificity is not known.

The test was conducted at deep level. TCRdb keeps only in-frame clones here, not all; method: immunoSEQ multiplex PCR. The data contain about 1,800,000 clones, over 85% of them seen just once; the ten biggest clones take up 0.95% to 1.5%. Naive CD8 isolation took CD45RO-negative cells positively selected for CCR7 and excluded terminally differentiated effector memory CD45RA+ cells. The origin of this receptor is a man between 18 and 29 years old in good health. Material: naive CD8+ T cells sorted from blood.

The CDR3 region has the DNA TGCAGGTCAACAAGGGGAGCAGGAATGAACACTGAAGCTTTCTTT. Its translation: CRSTRGAGMNTEAFF. The chain links TRBV29-1 to TRBJ1-1; TRBD1 is a possible D gene (5 bases). Germline CDR1 SQVTM, CDR2 ANQGSEA. The CDR3 contains 15 residues.